The TCR beta chain under discussion was sequenced for a study of a mutant IDH1 vaccine in newly diagnosed glioma. On the study more broadly: The study started vaccination 4-6 weeks after radiotherapy alone, or with temozolomide cycles. Of the patients given treatment, around 60% were male and about 40% were female, and a mean age of about 40 years was recorded.

Study results and caveats: Immune responses arising from the vaccine appeared in more than 90% of patients.

Time point specified: week 23, last vaccination. The content of each vaccine dose was 300 ug of mutant IDH1 20-mer peptide, and topical imiquimod accompanied it. Some clones are missing from TCRdb's copy, which holds only in-frame ones; the method was immunoSEQ multiplex PCR. This table holds approximately 50,000 clones, 85% to 90% found once. The V end was cut by 5 bases, the J end by 4 bases, with 5 bases between. The CDR3 covers 11 residues. Germline V gene lookup returns CDR1 SGHNT and CDR2 YYREEE (reference sequence). A remark on this clone: Antigen specificity is unknown.

The sample in question was PBMCs, obtained from a glioma patient whose treatment included an IDH1 peptide vaccine. The chain recombines TRBV5-4 with TRBJ2-3; D remains ambiguous. This receptor was taken from a man aged 35 to 55 with glioma. The DNA of the CDR3 is TGTGCCAGCAGATCGGCAGATACGCAGTATTTT. Amino acids: CASRSADTQYF.